These 21 T cell receptor beta chains originate from one sample sequenced in a study of blood T cell repertoires in COVID-19. Profiling relied on immunoSEQ multiplex PCR, and the TCRdb table lists in-frame clones only, not all of them. The data contain some 380,000 clones, nearly 90% of them singletons. The sample was PBMCs or T cells enriched from blood (not recorded which). Receptor source: a woman aged 35 to 49 with acute COVID-19.

V gene TRBV2 combines with J gene TRBJ1-5, with D possibly TRBD1 on 5 matching bases. Germline V gene lookup returns CDR1 SNHLY and CDR2 FYNNEI. There are 14 residues in the CDR3. V was pared by 8 bases and J by 6 bases, with 17 bases between. CDR3 sequence (DNA): TGTGCCAGCTCAGTAGGGGAAGGCTCTCAGCCCCAGCATTTT. This translates into CASSVGEGSQPQHF.

The chain is built from TRBV15 and TRBJ1-1; 7 bases are a match to TRBD1. The germline CDR1 and CDR2 sequences are LNHNV and YYDKDF (reference sequence). With V trimmed by 0 bases and J by 4 bases, 11 bases remained unmatched. This CDR3 spans 17 amino acids. The CDR3, as DNA: TGTGCCACCAGCAGAGACTATACCACAGGGGCGGGCACTGAAGCTTTCTTT. This gives the protein CATSRDYTTGAGTEAFF. Drawing the rest from reference TRBV15 and TRBJ1-1, the complete variable domain is DAMVIQNPRYQVTQFGKPVTLSCSQTLNHNVMYWYQQKSSQAPKLLFHYYDKDFNNEADTPDNFQSRRPNTSFCFLDIRSPGLGDTAMYLCATSRDYTTGAGTEAFFGQGTRLTVV.

The chain is built from TRBV24-1 and TRBJ2-1; 11 bases line up with TRBD1. V lost 5 bases, J lost 7 bases, and 9 bases stayed unmatched. Germline CDR1 KGHDR, CDR2 SFDVKD. The CDR3 is made up of 16 amino acids. Here the CDR3 DNA reads TGTGCCACCAGTGCCCTGGACAGGGGGCTACGGAATGAGCAGTTCTTC. This encodes CATSALDRGLRNEQFF.

J is TRBJ2-7 and V is TRBV5-1; TRBD1 matches 10 bases. CDR1 and CDR2 from the germline V gene are SGHRS and YFSETQ. CDR3 length equals 16 residues. The V and J ends lost 4 bases and 6 bases, in that order; junction bases with no gene match: 13. The CDR3 sequence is CASSPNPGQGTREQYF. The CDR3 DNA reads TGCGCCAGCAGCCCCAACCCGGGACAGGGGACTCGCGAGCAGTACTTC.

The chain links TRBV19 to TRBJ1-1; TRBD1 matches 9 bases. CDR3 length equals 16 residues. The junction had 7 bases not matched to a gene; V was cut back by 3 bases and J by 2 bases. The germline V gene encodes CDR1 LNHDA and CDR2 SQIVND (reference sequence). The CDR3 DNA reads TGTGCCAGTAGTATTCCAGGGGACAGGGCAAACACTGAAGCTTTCTTT. As protein: CASSIPGDRANTEAFF.

The chain has TRBV18 and TRBJ1-5; 7 positions agree with TRBD1. There are 15 residues in the CDR3. Trimming cost V 3 bases and J 7 bases; bases outside gene matches: 9. CDR1 is KGHSH and CDR2 is LQKENI in the germline V gene. CDR3 sequence (DNA): TGTGCCAGCTCACCCGATGAACAGGGGACCCAGCCCCAGCATTTT. Encoded protein: CASSPDEQGTQPQHF.

The V call is TRBV28, the J call TRBJ2-3, with D possibly TRBD2 on 5 matching bases. Germline lookup yields CDR1 MDHEN and CDR2 SYDVKM. This CDR3 has 15 amino acids. V was cut by 5 bases and J by 0 bases, with 12 bases left in between. The CDR3 here is CASSHTRPSTDTQYF. Here the CDR3 DNA reads TGTGCCAGCAGTCACACTAGACCTAGCACAGATACGCAGTATTTT.

The chain joins TRBV5-6 to TRBJ2-7, with D uncertain. Between the trimmed V and J ends, which lost 3 bases and 3 bases, there was a span of 10 bases. The germline V gene encodes CDR1 SGHDT and CDR2 YYEEEE. The CDR3 runs 13 residues. The chain's CDR3 is CASSSGTVYEQYF. The DNA of the CDR3 is TGTGCCAGCAGCTCTGGCACCGTCTACGAGCAGTACTTC.

The chain is built from TRBV27 and TRBJ1-1; a weak D match, TRBD1 (5 bases). The germline V and J ends were trimmed by 2 bases and 10 bases, with 14 bases remaining between them. The length of the CDR3 is 13 residues. The germline gives CDR1 MNHEY, CDR2 SMNVEV (reference sequence). CDR3 nucleotide sequence: TGTGCCAGCAGTTTAAGGGAAGGGGATCGAGCTTTCTTT. The encoded protein is CASSLREGDRAFF.

V usage is TRBV30 and J usage is TRBJ1-5; D not resolved. The CDR3 contains 13 residues. V lost 5 bases and J lost 5, with 13 bases in between. Germline CDR1 is GTSNPN and CDR2 is SVGIG (reference sequence). CDR3 sequence reads: CAWALGSDQPQHF. CDR3 bases: TGTGCCTGGGCTCTCGGGAGCGATCAGCCCCAGCATTTT.

V usage is TRBV6-7 and J usage is TRBJ1-1; D unclear. TRBV6-7 is filed as an ORF, its function uncertain. Trimming took 8 bases from V and 11 from J, leaving 21 bases between them. CDR3 length: 13 amino acids. The CDR3 DNA sequence: TGTGCCAGCCAGACTGGTCCCCGACGGTCGGCTTTCTTT. Its translation is CASQTGPRRSAFF.

V gene TRBV5-4 combines with J gene TRBJ1-4; 7 nucleotides match TRBD1. The CDR3 runs to 16 residues. Trimming took 4 bases from V and 2 from J; bases not matched to a gene: 8. The V gene's germline CDR1 is SGHNT and CDR2 YYREEE (reference sequence). The CDR3 spells CASSANTGVTNEKLFF. The CDR3 nucleotides are TGTGCCAGCAGCGCAAACACAGGGGTTACTAATGAAAAACTGTTTTTT.

This chain joins TRBV20-1 and TRBJ2-5; TRBD2 might be the D (6 bases). In germline, CDR1 is DFQATT, CDR2 SNEGSKA (reference sequence). The length of the CDR3 is 16 residues. V dropped 3 bases and J dropped 0 bases, with 17 bases sitting between them. The CDR3 region is CSASVRPGDNQETQYF. Here the CDR3 DNA reads TGCAGTGCTAGTGTTCGGCCGGGGGATAACCAAGAGACCCAGTACTTC.

The chain combines TRBV6-5 with TRBJ1-6; 10 nucleotides align to TRBD1. The CDR3 is 15 residues long. CDR1 MNHEY and CDR2 SVGAGI come from the germline V gene. V was pared by 9 bases and J by 7 bases, with 9 bases of the junction left unmatched. CDR3 amino acids: CASGRDRGNNSPLHF. CDR3 coding DNA: TGTGCCAGTGGCCGGGACAGGGGAAACAATTCACCCCTCCACTTT.

The chain has TRBV2 and TRBJ2-7; D is possibly TRBD1 (9 bases). The CDR3 runs 13 residues. Germline assignment: CDR1 SNHLY and CDR2 FYNNEI. V lost 9 bases, J lost 3 bases, and 15 bases lay in between. CDR3 sequence reads: CASSGTGLYEQYF. DNA of the CDR3: TGTGCCAGTAGCGGGACAGGGCTCTACGAGCAGTACTTC.

The rearrangement joins TRBV5-6 to TRBJ1-5; D gene ambiguous. The CDR3 is made up of 16 amino acids. Germline assignment: CDR1 SGHDT and CDR2 YYEEEE. Trimming left V 4 bases short and J 3 bases short, with 17 bases between. CDR3 loop: CASSLGRVRTNQPQHF. For the CDR3, the DNA is TGTGCCAGCAGCCTAGGCCGGGTGCGTACCAATCAGCCCCAGCATTTT.

The chain joins TRBV14 to TRBJ1-2, with D perhaps TRBD1 (6 bases). The CDR3 loop spans 13 amino acids. Trimming cost V 4 bases and J 4 bases, with 10 bases left between them. Germline CDR1 is SGHDN and CDR2 is FVKESK. The CDR3 protein is CASSRGGAYGYTF. CDR3 nucleotides: TGTGCCAGCAGCCGCGGGGGGGCCTATGGCTACACCTTC.

This CDR3 reads CASSQWDRGGYEQYF. The CDR3 DNA is TGTGCCAGCAGCCAATGGGACAGGGGCGGGTACGAGCAGTACTTC. The V gene is TRBV4-2, the J gene TRBJ2-7; 10 nucleotides agree with TRBD1. V lost 2 bases to trimming and J lost 4 bases; unmatched junction nucleotides: 5. The CDR3 consists of 15 residues. Germline assignment: CDR1 LGHNA and CDR2 YNFKEQ.

Here the CDR3 DNA reads TGCAGCGTTGGTAGGGGACAGGGTGGGTCCTATGGCTACACCTTC. Encoded protein: CSVGRGQGGSYGYTF. The gene calls are TRBV29-1 and TRBJ1-2, with 9 nucleotides matching TRBD1. J gave up 4 bases and V 4 bases, and 10 bases lay outside the gene matches. CDR3 length: 15 residues. The germline CDR1 and CDR2 sequences are SQVTM and ANQGSEA.

This CDR3 is CSGAPGGNTEAFF. In nucleotides, the CDR3 is TGCAGCGGAGCACCAGGGGGTAACACTGAAGCTTTCTTT. The genes are TRBV29-1 and TRBJ1-1, with 7 bases matching TRBD1. The germline gives CDR1 SQVTM, CDR2 ANQGSEA. This CDR3 region has 13 residues. The trim removed 7 bases at V and 2 bases at J, leaving 7 bases unmatched. Complete variable domain (other parts from reference TRBV29-1 and TRBJ1-1): SAVISQKPSRDICQRGTSLTIQCQVDSQVTMMFWYRQQPGQSLTLIATANQGSEATYESGFVIDKFPISRPNLTFSTLTVSNMSPEDSSIYLCSGAPGGNTEAFFGQGTRLTVV.

The gene calls are TRBV5-8 and TRBJ1-4; 7 bases are a match to TRBD1. V dropped 4 bases and J dropped 4; count of bases not matched to a gene: 4. The CDR3 loop spans 14 amino acids. The germline V gene encodes CDR1 SGHTS and CDR2 YDEGEE. CDR3 region: CASSPGQVNEKLFF. CDR3 bases: TGTGCCAGCAGCCCTGGACAGGTTAATGAAAAACTGTTTTTT. Based on the CDR3 plus reference TRBV5-8 and TRBJ1-4, the full variable domain is EAGVTQSPTHLIKTRGQQATLRCSPISGHTSVYWYQQALGLGLQFLLWYDEGEERNRGNFPPRFSGRQFPNYSSELNVNALELEDSALYLCASSPGQVNEKLFFGSGTQLSVL.